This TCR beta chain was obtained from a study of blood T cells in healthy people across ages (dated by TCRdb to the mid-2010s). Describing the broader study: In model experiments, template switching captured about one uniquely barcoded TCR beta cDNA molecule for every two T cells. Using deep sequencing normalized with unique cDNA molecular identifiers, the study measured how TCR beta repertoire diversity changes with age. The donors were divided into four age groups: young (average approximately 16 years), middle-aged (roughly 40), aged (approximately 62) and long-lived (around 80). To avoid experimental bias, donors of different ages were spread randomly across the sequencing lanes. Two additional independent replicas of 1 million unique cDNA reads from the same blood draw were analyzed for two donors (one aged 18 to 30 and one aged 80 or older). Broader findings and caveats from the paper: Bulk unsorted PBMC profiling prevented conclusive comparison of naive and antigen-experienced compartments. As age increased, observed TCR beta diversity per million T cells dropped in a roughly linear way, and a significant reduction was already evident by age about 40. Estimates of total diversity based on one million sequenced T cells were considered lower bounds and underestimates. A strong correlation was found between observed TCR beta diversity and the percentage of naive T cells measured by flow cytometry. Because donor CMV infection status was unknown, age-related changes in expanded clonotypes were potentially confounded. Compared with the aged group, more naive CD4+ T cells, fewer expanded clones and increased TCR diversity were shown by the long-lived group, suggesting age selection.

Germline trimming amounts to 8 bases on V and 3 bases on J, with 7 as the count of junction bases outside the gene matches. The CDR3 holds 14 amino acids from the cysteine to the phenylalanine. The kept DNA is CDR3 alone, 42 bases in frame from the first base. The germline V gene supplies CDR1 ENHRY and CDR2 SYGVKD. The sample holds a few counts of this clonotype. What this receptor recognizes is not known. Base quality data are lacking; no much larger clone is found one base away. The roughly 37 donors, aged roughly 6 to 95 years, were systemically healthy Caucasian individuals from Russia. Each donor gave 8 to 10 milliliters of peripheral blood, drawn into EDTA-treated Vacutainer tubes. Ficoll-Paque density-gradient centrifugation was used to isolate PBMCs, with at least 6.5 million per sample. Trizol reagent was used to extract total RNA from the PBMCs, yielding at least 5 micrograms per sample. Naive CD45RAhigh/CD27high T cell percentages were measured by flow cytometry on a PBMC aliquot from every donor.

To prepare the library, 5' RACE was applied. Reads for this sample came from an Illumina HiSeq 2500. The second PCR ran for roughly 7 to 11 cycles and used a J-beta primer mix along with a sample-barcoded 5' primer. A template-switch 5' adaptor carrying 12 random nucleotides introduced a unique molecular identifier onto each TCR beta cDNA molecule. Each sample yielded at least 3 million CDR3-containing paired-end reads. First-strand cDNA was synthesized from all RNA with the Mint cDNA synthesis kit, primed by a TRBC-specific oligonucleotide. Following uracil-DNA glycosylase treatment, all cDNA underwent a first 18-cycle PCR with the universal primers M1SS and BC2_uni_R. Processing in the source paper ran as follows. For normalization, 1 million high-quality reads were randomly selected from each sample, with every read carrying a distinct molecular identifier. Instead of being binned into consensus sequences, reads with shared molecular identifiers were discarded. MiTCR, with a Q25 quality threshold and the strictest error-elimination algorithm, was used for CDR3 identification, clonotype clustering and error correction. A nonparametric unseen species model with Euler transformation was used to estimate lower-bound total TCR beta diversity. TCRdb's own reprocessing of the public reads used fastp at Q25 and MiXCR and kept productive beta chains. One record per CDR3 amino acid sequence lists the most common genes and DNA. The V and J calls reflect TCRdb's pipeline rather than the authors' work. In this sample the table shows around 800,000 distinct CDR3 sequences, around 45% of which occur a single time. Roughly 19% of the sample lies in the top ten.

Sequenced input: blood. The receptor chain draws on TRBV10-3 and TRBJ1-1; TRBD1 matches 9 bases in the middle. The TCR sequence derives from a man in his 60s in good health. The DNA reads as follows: TGTGCCATCTCGGGACAGGGTTTGCACACTGAAGCTTTCTTT. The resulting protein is CAISGQGLHTEAFF.